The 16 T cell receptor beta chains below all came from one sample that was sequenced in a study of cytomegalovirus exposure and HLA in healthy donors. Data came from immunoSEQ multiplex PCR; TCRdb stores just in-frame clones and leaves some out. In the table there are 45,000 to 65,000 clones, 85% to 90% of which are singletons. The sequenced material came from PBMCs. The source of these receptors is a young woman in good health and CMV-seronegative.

The CDR3 DNA sequence: TGTGCCAGCAGTGAGACAGGAGTCTTAGGGACAGATACGCAGTATTTT. It translates to CASSETGVLGTDTQYF. The chain couples TRBV25-1 to TRBJ2-3; maybe TRBD1 (6 bases). The CDR3 extends over 16 amino acids. V was clipped by 3 bases and J by 3 bases, with 16 bases between them. CDR1 is MGHDK and CDR2 is SYGVNS in the germline V gene.

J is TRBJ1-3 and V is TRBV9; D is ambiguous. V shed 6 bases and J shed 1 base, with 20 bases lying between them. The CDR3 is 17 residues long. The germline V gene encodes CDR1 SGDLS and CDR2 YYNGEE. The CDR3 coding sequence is TGTGCCAGCACCCGAGGGAGGAATAAGGGTTCTGGAAACACCATATATTTT. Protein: CASTRGRNKGSGNTIYF.

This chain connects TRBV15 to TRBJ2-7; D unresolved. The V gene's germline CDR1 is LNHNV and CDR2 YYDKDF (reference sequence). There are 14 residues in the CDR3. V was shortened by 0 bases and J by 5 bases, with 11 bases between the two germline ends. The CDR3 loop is CATSRDHQLDEQYF. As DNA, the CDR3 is TGTGCCACCAGCAGAGATCATCAACTGGACGAGCAGTACTTC.

The CDR3 reads CASSSRGPLYEQYF. The DNA for the CDR3 is TGCGCCAGCAGCTCCCGCGGGCCCCTCTACGAGCAGTACTTC. The chain uses TRBV5-1 and TRBJ2-7; D is perhaps TRBD2 (5 bases). This CDR3 has 14 residues. Germline assignment: CDR1 SGHRS and CDR2 YFSETQ. Deletions cut 3 bases from V and 3 bases from J, with 13 bases between.

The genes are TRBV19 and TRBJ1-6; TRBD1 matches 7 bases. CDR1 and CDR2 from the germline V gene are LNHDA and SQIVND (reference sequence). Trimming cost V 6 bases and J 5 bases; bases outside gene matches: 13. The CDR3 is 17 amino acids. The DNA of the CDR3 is TGTGCCAGTAGCCCGCTATACAGGGGTGTTGATAATTCACCCCTCCACTTT. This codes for CASSPLYRGVDNSPLHF.

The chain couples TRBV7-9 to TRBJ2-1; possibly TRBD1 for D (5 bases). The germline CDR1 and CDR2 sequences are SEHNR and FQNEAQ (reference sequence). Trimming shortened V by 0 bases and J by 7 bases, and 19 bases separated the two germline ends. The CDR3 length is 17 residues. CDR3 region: CASSLARTLYVGNEQFF. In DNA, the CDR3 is TGTGCCAGCAGCTTAGCGCGGACACTCTACGTAGGGAATGAGCAGTTCTTC.

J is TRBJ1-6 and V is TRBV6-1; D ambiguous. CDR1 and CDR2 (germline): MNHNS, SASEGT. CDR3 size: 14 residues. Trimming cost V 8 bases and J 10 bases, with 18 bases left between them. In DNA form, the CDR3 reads TGTGCCAGCCGGGAGTTCTGGGAAGAGTCACCCCTCCACTTT. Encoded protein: CASREFWEESPLHF.

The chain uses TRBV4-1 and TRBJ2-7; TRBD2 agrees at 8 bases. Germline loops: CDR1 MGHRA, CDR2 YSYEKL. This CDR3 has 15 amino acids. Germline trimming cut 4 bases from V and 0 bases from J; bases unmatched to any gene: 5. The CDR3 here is CASSPQLADSYEQYF. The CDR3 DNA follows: TGCGCCAGCAGCCCACAACTAGCGGACTCCTACGAGCAGTACTTC.

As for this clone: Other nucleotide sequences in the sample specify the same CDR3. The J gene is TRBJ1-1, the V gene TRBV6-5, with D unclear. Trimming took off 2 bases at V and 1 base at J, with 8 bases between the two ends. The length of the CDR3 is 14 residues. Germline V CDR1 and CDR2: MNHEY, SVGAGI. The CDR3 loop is CASSYTSGNTEAFF. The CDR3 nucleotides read TGTGCCAGCAGTTACACTTCAGGGAACACTGAAGCTTTCTTT.

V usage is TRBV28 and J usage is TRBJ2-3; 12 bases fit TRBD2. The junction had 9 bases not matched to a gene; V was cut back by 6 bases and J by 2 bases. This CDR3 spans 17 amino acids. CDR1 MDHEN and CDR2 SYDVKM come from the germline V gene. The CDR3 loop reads CASSRAGTSGPTDTQYF. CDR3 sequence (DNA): TGTGCCAGCAGCAGAGCGGGGACTAGCGGGCCCACAGATACGCAGTATTTT.

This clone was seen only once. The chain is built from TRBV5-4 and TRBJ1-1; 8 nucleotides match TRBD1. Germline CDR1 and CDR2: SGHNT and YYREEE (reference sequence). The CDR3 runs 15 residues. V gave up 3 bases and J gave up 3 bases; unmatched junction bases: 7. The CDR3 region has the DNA TGTGCCAGCAGCTCGTCAGGGGGCGAGGACACTGAAGCTTTCTTT. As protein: CASSSSGGEDTEAFF.

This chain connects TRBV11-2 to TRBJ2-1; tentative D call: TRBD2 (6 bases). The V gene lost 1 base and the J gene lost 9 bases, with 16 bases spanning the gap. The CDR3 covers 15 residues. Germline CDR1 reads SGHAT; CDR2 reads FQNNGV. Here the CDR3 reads CASSLGAGISGEQFF. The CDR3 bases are TGTGCCAGCAGCTTAGGGGCGGGAATATCGGGTGAGCAGTTCTTC. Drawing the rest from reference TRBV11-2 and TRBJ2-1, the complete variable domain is EAGVAQSPRYKIIEKRQSVAFWCNPISGHATLYWYQQILGQGPKLLIQFQNNGVVDDSQLPKDRFSAERLKGVDSTLKIQPAKLEDSAVYLCASSLGAGISGEQFFGPGTRLTVL.

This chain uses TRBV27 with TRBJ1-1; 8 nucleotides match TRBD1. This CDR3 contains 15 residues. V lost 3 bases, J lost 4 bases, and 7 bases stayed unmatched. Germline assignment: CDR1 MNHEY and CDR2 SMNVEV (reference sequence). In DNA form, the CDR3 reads TGTGCCAGCAGTTTGCTCTTGACAGGGGCCACTGAAGCTTTCTTT. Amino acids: CASSLLLTGATEAFF.

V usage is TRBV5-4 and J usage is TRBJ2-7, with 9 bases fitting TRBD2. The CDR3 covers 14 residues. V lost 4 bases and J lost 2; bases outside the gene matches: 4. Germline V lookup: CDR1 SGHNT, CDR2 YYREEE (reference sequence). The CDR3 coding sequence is TGTGCCAGCAGCGACGGACTAGCGACCTACGAGCAGTACTTC. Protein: CASSDGLATYEQYF.

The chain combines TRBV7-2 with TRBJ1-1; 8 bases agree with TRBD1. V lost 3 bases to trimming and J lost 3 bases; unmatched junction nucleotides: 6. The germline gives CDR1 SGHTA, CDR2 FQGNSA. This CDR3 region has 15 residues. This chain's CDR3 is CASSFGQGGDTEAFF. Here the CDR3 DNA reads TGTGCCAGCAGCTTCGGACAGGGAGGGGACACTGAAGCTTTCTTT.

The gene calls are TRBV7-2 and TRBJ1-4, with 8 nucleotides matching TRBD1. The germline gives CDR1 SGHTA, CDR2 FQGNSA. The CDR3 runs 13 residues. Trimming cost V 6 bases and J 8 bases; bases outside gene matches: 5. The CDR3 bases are TGTGCCAGCAGTCCAGGGGGCCGGGAAAAACTGTTTTTT. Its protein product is CASSPGGREKLFF.